The present T cell receptor beta chain was sequenced within a study of blood T cell repertoires in COVID-19. Study-level background: There were acute and convalescent COVID-19 samples, and they came from the United States, Italy and Spain. PBMCs, B-cell-depleted T cells, or T cells provided the cDNA or gDNA that made up the material.

The authors' processing: Reference gene primer amplification yielded estimated nucleated cell counts. Produced via immunoSEQ multiplex PCR; TCRdb's table is partial and in-frame only. That table gives V, J and clone size, and the DNA gave D and trimming. The sample records roughly 330,000 clones, more than 70% being singletons. The CDR3 loop spans 15 amino acids. The J segment lost 7 bases and the V segment lost 5 bases, leaving 10 bases of the junction unmatched. The germline gives CDR1 LNHDA, CDR2 SQIVND (reference sequence). Sequences were obtained from peripheral blood. This chain links TRBV19 with TRBJ2-1; 8 bases agree with TRBD2. This clonotype was sampled from a man in his late teens or twenties who had recovered from COVID-19. In DNA form, the CDR3 reads TGTGCCAGTAGTCCCGAGCGGGAGACGAGAAATGAGCAGTTCTTC. Its translation is CASSPERETRNEQFF.